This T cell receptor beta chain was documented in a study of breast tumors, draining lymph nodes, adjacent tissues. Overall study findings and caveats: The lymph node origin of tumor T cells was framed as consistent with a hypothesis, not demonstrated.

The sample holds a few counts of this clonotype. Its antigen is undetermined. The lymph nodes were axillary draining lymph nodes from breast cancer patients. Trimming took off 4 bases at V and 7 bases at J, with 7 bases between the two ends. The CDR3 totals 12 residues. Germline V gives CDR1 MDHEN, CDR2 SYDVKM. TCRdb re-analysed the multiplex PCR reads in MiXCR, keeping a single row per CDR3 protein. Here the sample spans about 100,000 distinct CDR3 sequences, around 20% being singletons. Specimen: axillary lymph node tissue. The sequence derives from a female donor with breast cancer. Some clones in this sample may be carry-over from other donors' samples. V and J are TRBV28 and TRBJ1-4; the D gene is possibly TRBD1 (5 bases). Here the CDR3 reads CASSSGIEKLFF. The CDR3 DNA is TGTGCCAGCAGTTCAGGGATTGAAAAACTGTTTTTT.